Below are 19 T cell receptor beta chains sequenced from a single sample in a study of CD8+CD57+ T cells in acquired aplastic anemia. Genomic DNA constituted the template upon which TCR beta VDJ and CDR3 profiling was performed. Each CDR3 protein gets one entry after TCRdb re-called the reads with MiXCR. Of a few hundred thousand distinct CDR3 sequences in the sample, 45% to 70% are singletons; the top ten hold 6.5% to 10%. Sequenced sample: sorted CD4+, CD8+, or CD8+CD57+ T cells (not recorded which) from PBMCs. Receptors were obtained from a human donor with severe aplastic anemia or a healthy control (not recorded which).

The chain uses TRBV10-3 and TRBJ1-1; maybe TRBD1 (6 bases). The V end lost 5 bases, the J end lost 7 bases, and 14 bases lay between the germline ends. This CDR3 is built from 13 residues. CDR1 and CDR2 (germline): ENHRY, SYGVKD. The CDR3 DNA reads TGTGCCATCAGTTTCCAGGGGAGAGGTGAAGCTTTCTTT. Its translation is CAISFQGRGEAFF.

This clonotype was seen repeatedly, ten times or more. Here the CDR3 DNA reads TGTGCCAGCAGCCTGGGGTTCCAAGAGACCCAGTACTTC. Translated, it gives CASSLGFQETQYF. The V gene is TRBV4-2, the J gene TRBJ2-5; D gene uncertain. The germline V gene encodes CDR1 LGHNA and CDR2 YNFKEQ. The CDR3 extends over 13 amino acids. V was pared by 4 bases and J by 1 base, with 7 bases between.

The chain joins TRBV5-1 to TRBJ2-7, with TRBD2 matching 12 bases. Unmatched junction bases numbered 10, after V lost 4 bases and J lost 2 bases. Per germline, CDR1 SGHRS and CDR2 YFSETQ. The CDR3 is 17 amino acids. CDR3 in DNA: TGCGCCAGCAGCGACCTGCCGGGACTAGCGGGTACCTACGAGCAGTACTTC. It specifies CASSDLPGLAGTYEQYF. Based on the CDR3 plus reference TRBV5-1 and TRBJ2-7, the full variable domain is KAGVTQTPRYLIKTRGQQVTLSCSPISGHRSVSWYQQTPGQGLQFLFEYFSETQRNKGNFPGRFSGRQFSNSRSEMNVSTLELGDSALYLCASSDLPGLAGTYEQYFGPGTRLTVT.

The chain recombines TRBV20-1 with TRBJ1-2; D possibly corresponds to TRBD1 (6 bases). The CDR3 has 15 amino acids. Trimming stripped 0 bases from V and 0 bases from J, with 11 bases between. Germline loops: CDR1 DFQATT, CDR2 SNEGSKA (reference sequence). Here the CDR3 DNA reads TGCAGTGCTAGAGATCGCAGGGGTTCTAACTATGGCTACACCTTC. Amino acid sequence: CSARDRRGSNYGYTF.

This clonotype was recorded many times. J is TRBJ1-3 and V is TRBV4-2; D possibly corresponds to TRBD1 (5 bases). Trimming removed 5 bases from V and 4 bases from J, with 15 bases in between. The CDR3 consists of 15 residues. Germline CDR1 LGHNA, CDR2 YNFKEQ. The DNA of the CDR3 is TGTGCCAGCAGCAATTTCCGGGACCGCGGAAACACCATATATTTT. It is translated as CASSNFRDRGNTIYF.

This chain uses TRBV29-1 with TRBJ2-7, with D perhaps TRBD1 (6 bases). Germline CDR1 is SQVTM and CDR2 is ANQGSEA. The V end was cut by 3 bases, the J end by 6 bases, with 15 bases between. This CDR3 contains 13 residues. The CDR3 DNA is TGCAGCGTTGATTTCACACAGGGTGGCGAGCAGTACTTC. Protein: CSVDFTQGGEQYF.

The chain has TRBV10-1 and TRBJ2-3; possible D gene TRBD2, 5 bases. Between the trimmed V and J ends, which lost 5 bases and 2 bases, there was a span of 11 bases. Germline V CDR1 and CDR2: WNHNN, SYGVQD (reference sequence). The CDR3 is 14 residues long. The CDR3 sequence: CASSTAEYTDTQYF. The CDR3 coding sequence is TGCGCCAGCAGTACAGCGGAGTACACAGATACGCAGTATTTT.

CDR3 amino acids: CASSISSNEQFF. CDR3 DNA sequence: TGTGCCAGTAGTATCAGCTCCAATGAGCAGTTCTTC. This rearrangement joins TRBV19 to TRBJ2-1, with D unresolved. The V and J ends lost 3 bases and 6 bases respectively, with 6 bases between them. The CDR3 consists of 12 residues. Germline V gene sequence: CDR1 LNHDA, CDR2 SQIVND (reference sequence).

V usage is TRBV24-1 and J usage is TRBJ1-5; 7 positions agree with TRBD1. The germline V gene has CDR1 KGHDR and CDR2 SFDVKD. V trimming: 0 bases; J trimming: 5 bases; junction bases outside the gene matches: 6. The CDR3 loop spans 16 amino acids. The CDR3 spells CATSDLGTEIYQPQHF. CDR3 DNA sequence: TGTGCCACCAGTGATTTGGGGACAGAGATTTATCAGCCCCAGCATTTT.

The chain joins TRBV29-1 to TRBJ1-5; tentative D call: TRBD1 (5 bases). The V gene's germline CDR1 is SQVTM and CDR2 ANQGSEA. This CDR3 contains 14 residues. V was clipped by 4 bases and J by 2 bases, with 12 bases between them. CDR3 protein: CSVAMGLGNQPQHF. CDR3 coding DNA: TGCAGCGTTGCAATGGGGCTCGGCAATCAGCCCCAGCATTTT.

The chain has TRBV7-9 and TRBJ2-1; possibly TRBD1 for D (6 bases). In germline, CDR1 is SEHNR, CDR2 FQNEAQ (reference sequence). Trimming pared 6 bases from V and 4 bases from J, leaving 16 bases between. The CDR3 totals 15 residues. The CDR3 sequence is CASSFARGAYNEQFF. The CDR3, as DNA: TGTGCCAGCAGTTTCGCCAGGGGAGCTTACAATGAGCAGTTCTTC.

This chain connects TRBV29-1 to TRBJ2-2; 7 positions agree with TRBD1. CDR1 is SQVTM, CDR2 ANQGSEA, per germline. With V trimmed by 4 bases and J by 6 bases, 5 bases remained unmatched. CDR3 length: 13 amino acids. CDR3 DNA sequence: TGCAGCGTTGGGGGCCAGGGGGCCGGGGAGCTGTTTTTT. It codes for CSVGGQGAGELFF.

This chain uses TRBV12-3 or TRBV12-4 with TRBJ2-5, with D unclear. This CDR3 spans 13 amino acids. V gave up 3 bases and J gave up 5 bases, with 10 bases separating them. CDR3 nucleotides: TGTGCCAGCAGTTTTAGCCCTGGGGAGACCCAGTACTTC. Encoded protein: CASSFSPGETQYF.

To note about this clonotype: The missing conserved phenylalanine or tryptophan at the end of this CDR3 makes a read error likely. The chain employs TRBV20-1 and TRBJ2-7; possibly TRBD2 for D (6 bases). V was cut by 6 bases and J by 5 bases, with 20 bases left in between. The CDR3 is 14 amino acids. Germline V CDR1 and CDR2: DFQATT, SNEGSKA (reference sequence). DNA of the CDR3: TGCAGTGCAAGGCTAGCGCGATCCGGCAACGAGCAGTACTCC. It yields the protein CSARLARSGNEQYS.

This clonotype was recorded at least ten times. The chain links TRBV20-1 to TRBJ2-3, with D tentatively TRBD1 (6 bases). V shed 6 bases and J shed 6 bases, with 22 bases lying between them. Germline V gene sequence: CDR1 DFQATT, CDR2 SNEGSKA (reference sequence). The CDR3 is 15 amino acids. The CDR3 sequence is CSAMRIRGIGDTQYF. The CDR3, as DNA: TGCAGTGCAATGAGGATCAGGGGTATAGGGGATACGCAGTATTTT.

The V call is TRBV7-8, the J call TRBJ2-7, with 9 nucleotides matching TRBD2. The CDR3 totals 15 residues. CDR1 is SGHVS and CDR2 is FQNEAQ in the germline V gene. With 5 bases clipped from V and 6 bases from J, the junction kept 11 bases outside the gene matches. CDR3 in amino acids: CASSVLGGRGSEQYF. For the CDR3, the DNA is TGTGCCAGCAGCGTGTTGGGCGGGAGGGGAAGCGAGCAGTACTTC.

In this sample, this clonotype turned up many times. The chain links TRBV12-5 to TRBJ1-2; 7 bases line up with TRBD1. This CDR3 contains 15 residues. The V gene end was trimmed by 3 bases and the J gene end by 5 bases; junction bases not matched to a gene: 9. CDR1 and CDR2 (germline): LGHNT, FRNRAP. The CDR3 sequence: CASGFRDRAGYGYTF. CDR3 in DNA: TGTGCTAGTGGTTTCCGAGACAGGGCGGGTTATGGCTACACCTTC.

This rearrangement joins TRBV9 to TRBJ2-7; D is ambiguous. Germline V CDR1 and CDR2: SGDLS, YYNGEE. Trimming took 0 bases from V and 6 from J, leaving 10 bases between them. The CDR3 consists of 13 residues. This chain's CDR3 is CASSVDGSREQYF. CDR3 nucleotide sequence: TGTGCCAGCAGCGTAGACGGTTCACGCGAGCAGTACTTC.

This chain links TRBV5-1 with TRBJ1-1; 10 bases are a match to TRBD1. J was trimmed by 6 bases and V by 3 bases; bases with no gene match: 8. Germline lookup yields CDR1 SGHRS and CDR2 YFSETQ. The CDR3 spans 15 residues. The chain's CDR3 is CASSYGTGDHPEAFF. CDR3 sequence (DNA): TGCGCCAGCAGCTATGGGACAGGGGACCACCCTGAAGCTTTCTTT.